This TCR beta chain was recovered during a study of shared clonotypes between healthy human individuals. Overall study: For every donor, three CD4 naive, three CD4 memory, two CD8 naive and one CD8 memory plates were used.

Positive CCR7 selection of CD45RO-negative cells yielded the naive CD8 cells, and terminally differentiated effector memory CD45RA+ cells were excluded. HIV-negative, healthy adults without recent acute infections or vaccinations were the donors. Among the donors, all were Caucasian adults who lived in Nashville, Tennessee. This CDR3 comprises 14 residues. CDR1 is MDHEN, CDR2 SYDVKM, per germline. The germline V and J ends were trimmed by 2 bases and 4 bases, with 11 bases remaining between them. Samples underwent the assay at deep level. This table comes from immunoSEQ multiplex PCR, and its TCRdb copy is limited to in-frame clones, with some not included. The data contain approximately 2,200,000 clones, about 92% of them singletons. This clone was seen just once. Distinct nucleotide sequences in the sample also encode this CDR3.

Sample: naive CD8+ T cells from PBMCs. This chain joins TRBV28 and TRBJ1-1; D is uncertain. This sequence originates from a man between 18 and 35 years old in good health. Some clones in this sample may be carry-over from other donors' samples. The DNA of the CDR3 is TGTGCCAGCAGTTTACTGGTGCGTGGCACTGAAGCTTTCTTT. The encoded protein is CASSLLVRGTEAFF.